This TCR beta chain appears in the sequencing data of a study of shared clonotypes between healthy human individuals. The study's findings and limits: Sampling used blood alone; tissue repertoires probably differ.

The data were produced by immunoSEQ multiplex PCR, yet TCRdb's version contains in-frame clones alone and is incomplete. The data show hundreds of thousands of clones, with more than 70% seen just once and about 12% held by the top ten. As regards this clone: What it recognizes is unknown. Given a far larger clone just one base away, this is likely a sequencing read error. Other DNA sequences of this sample code for an identical CDR3.

Germline V gives CDR1 SGHTA, CDR2 FQGNSA. The CDR3 loop spans 13 amino acids. V was shortened by 5 bases and J by 5 bases, with 12 bases between the two germline ends. The J gene is TRBJ2-5, the V gene TRBV7-2; D unclear. Specimen: PBMCs. The TCR was taken from a woman aged 40 to 49 in good health. Some clones in this sample may be carry-over from other donors' samples. For the CDR3, the DNA is TGTGCCAGCAGCCTAGTTGGTTCGGAGACCCAGTACTTC. Residues: CASSLVGSETQYF.